One and the same sample provided the 16 T cell receptor beta chains below, sequenced in a study of cytomegalovirus exposure and HLA in healthy donors. Some clones are missing from TCRdb's copy, which holds only in-frame ones; the method was immunoSEQ multiplex PCR. Seen here are roughly 75,000 clones, approximately 94% observed once, and the top ten hold 2.5% to 4%. The sequencing sample was made of PBMCs. All receptors come from a young woman in good health and CMV-seropositive.

The J gene is TRBJ2-3, the V gene TRBV2; possible D gene TRBD1, 6 bases. Trimming removed 4 bases at V and 0 bases at J, with 14 bases between. Germline CDR1 SNHLY, CDR2 FYNNEI. The CDR3 consists of 16 residues. CDR3 protein: CASSGGLGASTDTQYF. CDR3 in DNA: TGTGCCAGCAGTGGAGGGCTGGGGGCTAGCACAGATACGCAGTATTTT.

This chain uses TRBV2 with TRBJ2-2, with 10 nucleotides matching TRBD1. CDR3 length: 17 residues. V shed 3 bases and J 9 bases; nucleotides not matched to a gene: 13. CDR1 and CDR2 from the germline V gene are SNHLY and FYNNEI. The CDR3 is CASSDPGGTGAARELFF. The CDR3 DNA reads TGTGCCAGCAGTGACCCCGGGGGGACAGGGGCGGCCCGGGAGCTGTTTTTT.

The chain employs TRBV2 and TRBJ1-4, with D unresolved. CDR3 length equals 13 residues. Trimming left V 3 bases short and J 8 bases short, with 10 bases between. CDR1 and CDR2 from the germline V gene are SNHLY and FYNNEI. The CDR3 bases are TGTGCCAGCAGTGACTTACTTCGGGAAAAACTGTTTTTT. Its translation is CASSDLLREKLFF. Filled out from reference TRBV2 and TRBJ1-4, the complete variable domain reads EPEVTQTPSHQVTQMGQEVILRCVPISNHLYFYWYRQILGQKVEFLVSFYNNEISEKSEIFDDQFSVERPDGSNFTLKIRSTKLEDSAMYFCASSDLLREKLFFGSGTQLSVL.

This chain connects TRBV29-1 to TRBJ1-2, with TRBD1 matching over 9 bases. CDR1 is SQVTM and CDR2 is ANQGSEA in the germline V gene. After removal of 3 bases from V and 2 bases from J, the junction contained 7 bases not matched to a gene. The CDR3 length is 15 residues. The CDR3 DNA reads as TGCAGCGTTGATTCCCCTGGGACAGGGAACTATGGCTACACCTTC. As protein: CSVDSPGTGNYGYTF. The whole variable domain, remainder taken from reference TRBV29-1 and TRBJ1-2, is SAVISQKPSRDICQRGTSLTIQCQVDSQVTMMFWYRQQPGQSLTLIATANQGSEATYESGFVIDKFPISRPNLTFSTLTVSNMSPEDSSIYLCSVDSPGTGNYGYTFGSGTRLTVV.

The gene calls are TRBV18 and TRBJ1-3; D perhaps matches TRBD1 (6 bases). V gave up 0 bases and J gave up 1 base, with 10 bases separating them. The germline V gene has CDR1 KGHSH and CDR2 LQKENI. This CDR3 comprises 16 residues. DNA for the CDR3: TGTGCCAGCTCACCACCGTGGGACACGTCTGGAAACACCATATATTTT. Translated, it gives CASSPPWDTSGNTIYF.

Only one count was recorded for this clone. Here the CDR3 DNA reads TGTGCCAGCAGCGTAAGTCTAGCGGGATACATAGTGGATACGCAGTATTTT. It translates to CASSVSLAGYIVDTQYF. The gene calls are TRBV9 and TRBJ2-3; 9 nucleotides agree with TRBD2. The CDR3 runs 17 residues. The junction had 12 bases not matched to a gene; V was cut back by 1 base and J by 6 bases. Germline CDR1 reads SGDLS; CDR2 reads YYNGEE.

The chain has TRBV27 and TRBJ2-2; TRBD1 agrees at 9 bases. In germline, CDR1 is MNHEY, CDR2 SMNVEV (reference sequence). The CDR3 has 15 residues. V lost 5 bases, J lost 5 bases, and 6 bases stayed unmatched. The CDR3 here is CASSPLQGATGELFF. The CDR3 DNA is TGTGCCAGCAGTCCTTTACAGGGGGCGACCGGGGAGCTGTTTTTT.

V usage is TRBV2 and J usage is TRBJ1-1; D perhaps matches TRBD1 (5 bases). Germline CDR1 and CDR2: SNHLY and FYNNEI. V lost 7 bases, J lost 3 bases, and 12 bases lay in between. The CDR3 length is 13 residues. This CDR3 reads CASKVGRDTEAFF. The CDR3 region has the DNA TGTGCCAGCAAGGTGGGGCGCGACACTGAAGCTTTCTTT.

This clone was recorded once. J is TRBJ2-1 and V is TRBV2; 8 bases line up with TRBD2. The CDR3 runs 15 residues. The junction had 2 bases not matched to a gene; V was cut back by 4 bases and J by 0 bases. Germline values: CDR1 SNHLY, CDR2 FYNNEI. The chain's CDR3 is CASSGLAGSYNEQFF. DNA for the CDR3: TGTGCCAGCAGTGGGCTAGCGGGCTCCTACAATGAGCAGTTCTTC.

This sequence joins TRBV5-1 and TRBJ2-7; the match to TRBD1 covers 9 bases. Looked up from germline, CDR1 is SGHRS and CDR2 is YFSETQ. This CDR3 has 13 residues. After removal of 0 bases from V and 6 bases from J, the junction contained 1 base not matched to a gene. The CDR3 sequence: CASSLGQGVEQYF. DNA for the CDR3: TGCGCCAGCAGCTTGGGACAGGGGGTCGAGCAGTACTTC. Full variable domain (rest looked up from reference TRBV5-1 and TRBJ2-7): KAGVTQTPRYLIKTRGQQVTLSCSPISGHRSVSWYQQTPGQGLQFLFEYFSETQRNKGNFPGRFSGRQFSNSRSEMNVSTLELGDSALYLCASSLGQGVEQYFGPGTRLTVT.

This chain links TRBV7-2 with TRBJ2-2; maybe TRBD1 (5 bases). This CDR3 has 15 residues. Trimming stripped 4 bases from V and 4 bases from J, with 13 bases between. Germline V CDR1 and CDR2: SGHTA, FQGNSA. The CDR3 bases are TGTGCCAGCAGCTCGCTCATAAGGGGCACCGGGGAGCTGTTTTTT. This gives the protein CASSSLIRGTGELFF. The full variable domain, with the rest looked up from reference TRBV7-2 and TRBJ2-2, is GAGVSQSPSNKVTEKGKDVELRCDPISGHTALYWYRQSLGQGLEFLIYFQGNSAPDKSGLPSDRFSAERTGGSVSTLTIQRTQQEDSAVYLCASSSLIRGTGELFFGEGSRLTVL.

The J gene is TRBJ2-3, the V gene TRBV13; 10 bases are a match to TRBD2. Germline assignment: CDR1 PRHDT and CDR2 FYEKMQ (reference sequence). Losses at the gene ends were 7 bases for V and 4 bases for J; bases not matched to a gene: 5. The CDR3 length is 14 residues. The CDR3 DNA is TGTGCCAGCAATAGCGGGGGGCCGTCAGATACGCAGTATTTT. It is translated as CASNSGGPSDTQYF.

In its sample, this clone was seen once. This rearrangement joins TRBV9 to TRBJ2-1; 7 nucleotides align to TRBD2. This CDR3 spans 15 amino acids. Germline CDR1 SGDLS, CDR2 YYNGEE. V was clipped by 0 bases and J by 6 bases; unmatched bases: 6. The CDR3 nucleotides read TGTGCCAGCAGCGTAGCGCCGCCGGGGGGCAATGAGCAGTTCTTC. Its translation: CASSVAPPGGNEQFF.

Here the CDR3 reads CASSILGQVNTEAFF. The CDR3 coding sequence is TGTGCCAGTAGTATCCTCGGACAGGTGAACACTGAAGCTTTCTTT. The rearrangement links TRBV19 to TRBJ1-1, with 7 bases that match TRBD1. J was trimmed by 0 bases and V by 3 bases; bases with no gene match: 4. There are 15 residues in the CDR3. The V gene's germline CDR1 is LNHDA and CDR2 SQIVND (reference sequence).

The chain links TRBV9 to TRBJ2-5; possibly TRBD1 for D (6 bases). The CDR3 length is 13 residues. CDR1 is SGDLS, CDR2 YYNGEE, per germline. Between the trimmed V and J ends, which lost 0 bases and 3 bases, there was a span of 6 bases. Here the CDR3 DNA reads TGTGCCAGCAGCGTAGGGACAGAAGAGACCCAGTACTTC. Amino acid sequence: CASSVGTEETQYF.

The V gene is TRBV11-1, the J gene TRBJ2-7; the D is unclear. V lost 3 bases and J lost 2, with 11 bases in between. The CDR3 totals 14 residues. Germline lookup yields CDR1 SGHAT and CDR2 FQDESV (reference sequence). CDR3 in DNA: TGTGCCAGCAGCTTCGAAGCCCCCACCTACGAGCAGTACTTC. It codes for CASSFEAPTYEQYF.